Each of the 22 T cell receptor beta chains below was sequenced from the same sample in a study of T-cell reconstitution after alpha-beta-depleted transplantation in children. For TCRbeta, the library was prepared with unique molecular identifiers. TCRdb re-derived calls from the PCR reads in MiXCR, one entry per CDR3 protein. The data show 500,000 to 650,000 distinct CDR3 sequences, 11% seen once. The sample consisted of PBMCs, mostly from graft donor cells, taken 180 days after TCRalphabeta/CD19-depleted stem cell transplant. These receptors were taken from a female patient under 10 years old who had a stem cell transplant for aplastic anemia, so the T cells may come from the graft donor.

This clonotype has a count of ten or more. The chain has TRBV20-1 and TRBJ1-5; D may be TRBD1 (5 bases). CDR3 size: 16 residues. CDR1 and CDR2 from the germline V gene are DFQATT and SNEGSKA (reference sequence). The V and J ends lost 5 bases and 2 bases respectively, with 19 bases between them. The CDR3 coding sequence is TGCAGTGCTGGCGCAGGGAGGGGTAGGGGCAATCAGCCCCAGCATTTT. Translation: CSAGAGRGRGNQPQHF.

The rearrangement uses TRBV4-3 and TRBJ2-2; the match to TRBD1 covers 9 bases. The junction had 6 bases not matched to a gene; V was cut back by 4 bases and J by 6 bases. The CDR3 has 15 residues. Germline assignment: CDR1 LGHNA and CDR2 YSLEER. This CDR3 reads CASSPWTGEAGELFF. DNA for the CDR3: TGCGCCAGCAGCCCATGGACAGGGGAGGCCGGGGAGCTGTTTTTT.

The chain joins TRBV12-3 or TRBV12-4 to TRBJ2-7; TRBD1 matches at 10 bases. The CDR3 runs 16 residues. Germline trimming cut 5 bases from V and 2 bases from J; bases unmatched to any gene: 9. This CDR3 is CASSPGPGTGAYEQYV. CDR3 nucleotides: TGTGCCAGCAGTCCCGGGCCCGGGACAGGGGCCTACGAGCAGTACGTC.

There are a few counts of this clonotype. The CDR3 reads CASSQDPPRSSNTEAFF. The CDR3 DNA reads TGCGCCAGCAGCCAAGATCCCCCGCGGAGCTCCAACACTGAAGCTTTCTTT. V gene TRBV4-3 combines with J gene TRBJ1-1; D unclear. CDR3 size: 17 residues. The germline gives CDR1 LGHNA, CDR2 YSLEER. V was pared by 0 bases and J by 2 bases, with 16 bases between.

This clonotype was seen a handful of times. The V call is TRBV25-1, the J call TRBJ2-1; 8 bases are a match to TRBD2. CDR1 and CDR2 from the germline V gene are MGHDK and SYGVNS. With 2 bases clipped from V and 6 bases from J, the junction kept 9 bases outside the gene matches. The CDR3 runs to 16 residues. DNA of the CDR3: TGTGCCAGCAGTGAACTGGCTAGCGGGCGTCTCAATGAGCAGTTCTTC. It codes for CASSELASGRLNEQFF. The whole variable domain, filled in from reference TRBV25-1 and TRBJ2-1, reads EADIYQTPRYLVIGTGKKITLECSQTMGHDKMYWYQQDPGMELHLIHYSYGVNSTEKGDLSSESTVSRIRTEHFPLTLESARPSHTSQYLCASSELASGRLNEQFFGPGTRLTVL.

This clonotype was seen a handful of times. Here the CDR3 reads CASSTLTHSYEQYF. CDR3 nucleotide sequence: TGTGCCAGCAGTACCCTAACACATTCCTACGAGCAGTACTTC. This chain connects TRBV12-3 or TRBV12-4 to TRBJ2-7; D remains ambiguous. Trimming pared 5 bases from V and 1 base from J, leaving 12 bases between. This CDR3 is 14 amino acids long.

The chain links TRBV4-3 to TRBJ1-6; D is unclear. With 1 base removed from V and 8 bases from J, the gap between germline ends came to 15 bases. This CDR3 is built from 16 residues. In germline, CDR1 is LGHNA, CDR2 YSLEER. CDR3 coding DNA: TGCGCCAGCAGCCAAGCTCTCCGGGGAGTCGATTCACCCCTCCACTTT. Its protein is CASSQALRGVDSPLHF.

The gene calls are TRBV7-9 and TRBJ2-3; 7 bases align to TRBD2. V dropped 6 bases and J dropped 0; count of bases not matched to a gene: 12. Germline CDR1 and CDR2: SEHNR and FQNEAQ (reference sequence). The CDR3 is 17 residues long. The chain's CDR3 is CASRSPLPGLSTDTQYF. CDR3 nucleotides: TGTGCCAGCAGATCACCCCTACCGGGACTAAGCACAGATACGCAGTATTTT.

The rearrangement uses TRBV7-9 and TRBJ2-1; no reliable D call. There are 15 residues in the CDR3. In germline, CDR1 is SEHNR, CDR2 FQNEAQ (reference sequence). V was shortened by 1 base and J by 4 bases, with 11 bases between the two germline ends. The CDR3 spells CASSLGNGRYNEQFF. DNA for the CDR3: TGTGCCAGCAGCTTAGGTAACGGAAGATACAATGAGCAGTTCTTC. The full variable domain, completed using reference TRBV7-9 and TRBJ2-1, is DTGVSQNPRHKITKRGQNVTFRCDPISEHNRLYWYRQTLGQGPEFLTYFQNEAQLEKSRLLSDRFSAERPKGSFSTLEIQRTEQGDSAMYLCASSLGNGRYNEQFFGPGTRLTVL.

This clonotype was seen a few times. The chain uses TRBV28 and TRBJ2-2; D uncertain. CDR3 size: 16 residues. Between the trimmed V and J ends, which lost 1 base and 4 bases, there was a span of 13 bases. Germline V gene sequence: CDR1 MDHEN, CDR2 SYDVKM. The CDR3 bases are TGTGCCAGCAGTTTATCCCCTGACATCCTCACCGGGGAGCTGTTTTTT. Amino acids: CASSLSPDILTGELFF.

The genes are TRBV20-1 and TRBJ2-3, with 10 bases matching TRBD2. In germline, CDR1 is DFQATT, CDR2 SNEGSKA (reference sequence). Trimming cost V 6 bases and J 3 bases; bases outside gene matches: 3. The CDR3 sequence is 13 residues long. The CDR3 DNA reads TGCAGTGCCGATAGCGGGAGGACAGATACGCAGTATTTT. It codes for CSADSGRTDTQYF.

The V gene is TRBV6-5, the J gene TRBJ1-1, with 8 bases identical to TRBD1. V lost 2 bases to trimming and J lost 1 base; unmatched junction nucleotides: 3. CDR1 and CDR2 (germline): MNHEY, SVGAGI. The CDR3 consists of 15 residues. The CDR3 region is CASSYRGQGNTEAFF. CDR3 DNA: TGTGCCAGCAGTTACAGAGGACAGGGGAACACTGAAGCTTTCTTT.

This clonotype was seen a few times. The rearrangement links TRBV29-1 to TRBJ1-2; D is undetermined. CDR1 and CDR2 from the germline V gene are SQVTM and ANQGSEA. Trimming pared 2 bases from V and 0 bases from J, leaving 7 bases between. This CDR3 is 13 amino acids long. The CDR3 spells CSVERRSNYGYTF. In nucleotides, the CDR3 is TGCAGCGTTGAACGGCGTTCTAACTATGGCTACACCTTC.

This clonotype has a handful of counts. The genes are TRBV14 and TRBJ2-2; D not resolved. CDR3 length: 15 residues. V dropped 0 bases and J dropped 7 bases, with 12 bases sitting between them. The germline V gene has CDR1 SGHDN and CDR2 FVKESK. The CDR3 sequence is CASSQESPFGGELFF. The DNA of the CDR3 is TGTGCCAGCAGCCAAGAAAGTCCGTTTGGCGGGGAGCTGTTTTTT.

This clonotype was detected a few times. The chain recombines TRBV13 with TRBJ2-7, with D possibly TRBD1 on 6 matching bases. Trimming removed 1 base from V and 0 bases from J, with 16 bases in between. Germline-derived CDR1 and CDR2 are PRHDT and FYEKMQ (reference sequence). The CDR3 totals 17 residues. The CDR3 DNA reads TGTGCCAGCAGCTTAGAATCCCTGGACAGCCCCTCCTACGAGCAGTACTTC. It yields the protein CASSLESLDSPSYEQYF.

The chain links TRBV6-5 to TRBJ1-1; possible D gene TRBD1, 5 bases. CDR1 MNHEY and CDR2 SVGAGI come from the germline V gene. With 2 bases removed from V and 5 bases from J, the gap between germline ends came to 12 bases. The CDR3 extends over 14 amino acids. In DNA, the CDR3 is TGTGCCAGCAGTTACATGGGGGTGAGGACTGAAGCTTTCTTT. It codes for CASSYMGVRTEAFF.

This clonotype was seen a few times. The rearrangement uses TRBV11-1 and TRBJ2-3, with 9 bases that match TRBD1. CDR3 size: 18 residues. V shed 2 bases, J shed 5 bases, and the junction held 14 bases outside the gene matches. CDR1 and CDR2 from the germline V gene are SGHAT and FQDESV (reference sequence). CDR3: CASSLRQIYRGREDTQYF. CDR3 coding DNA: TGTGCCAGCAGCTTACGCCAAATCTACAGGGGGCGAGAAGATACGCAGTATTTT.

This clonotype was picked up a small number of times. The rearrangement links TRBV9 to TRBJ2-2, with D uncertain. This CDR3 has 15 amino acids. Looked up from germline, CDR1 is SGDLS and CDR2 is YYNGEE. Trimming stripped 0 bases from V and 7 bases from J, with 13 bases between. The CDR3 protein is CASSVGIDQIGELFF. CDR3 sequence (DNA): TGTGCCAGCAGCGTAGGAATAGACCAGATCGGGGAGCTGTTTTTT.

In its sample, this clonotype was seen many times. The genes are TRBV3-1 and TRBJ2-1; perhaps TRBD2 as D (6 bases). The CDR3 covers 15 residues. The germline CDR1 and CDR2 sequences are LGHDT and YNNKEL (reference sequence). Trimming removed 6 bases from V and 10 bases from J, with 22 bases in between. CDR3 region: CASSRYPLRDGEQFF. As DNA, the CDR3 is TGTGCCAGCAGTCGTTACCCCTTGCGGGATGGAGAGCAGTTCTTC.

The sample holds a few counts of this clonotype. V is TRBV7-2 and J is TRBJ2-3; 8 nucleotides agree with TRBD2. Germline V gene sequence: CDR1 SGHTA, CDR2 FQGNSA. The CDR3 is 16 residues long. V lost 1 base, J lost 2 bases, and 5 bases stayed unmatched. The CDR3 protein is CASSLVALADTDTQYF. CDR3 DNA sequence: TGTGCCAGCAGCTTAGTTGCACTAGCGGACACAGATACGCAGTATTTT.

There are a few counts of this clonotype. The chain is built from TRBV29-1 and TRBJ2-1; 7 bases line up with TRBD2. The trim removed 5 bases at V and 0 bases at J, leaving 13 bases unmatched. Germline-derived CDR1 and CDR2 are SQVTM and ANQGSEA. CDR3 length: 17 amino acids. This CDR3 is CSVSRPQREISYNEQFF. CDR3 sequence (DNA): TGCAGCGTTTCCCGCCCCCAGCGGGAAATCTCCTACAATGAGCAGTTCTTC.

The chain recombines TRBV12-3 or TRBV12-4 with TRBJ1-1, with D hard to call. The CDR3 contains 14 residues. Trimming took 2 bases from V and 8 from J, leaving 15 bases between them. Written as DNA, the CDR3 is TGTGCCAGCAGTTTAATAAATCCAACGGGAGAAGCTTTCTTT. The encoded protein is CASSLINPTGEAFF.